These T cell receptor beta chains were read from a single sample in a study of radiotherapy plus CTLA-4 blockade in lung cancer. Profiling relied on immunoSEQ multiplex PCR, and the TCRdb table lists in-frame clones only, not all of them. Among about 110,000 clones listed, 81% were seen once. Sequenced material: peripheral blood, taken from a patient treated with radiotherapy plus ipilimumab. These receptors were taken from a human donor with non-small cell lung cancer that progressed on radiotherapy plus ipilimumab. Some clones in this sample may be carry-over from other donors' samples. The CDR3 runs from the conserved cysteine through the conserved F or W. D genes are given only for firm matches. Clone sizes are given selectively: once, few, many, or a class where the clone is expanded.

V gene	D gene	clone size	J gene	CDR3 protein	CDR3 DNA
TRBV6-5	.	.	TRBJ1-4	CASSYSSGGKLFF	TGTGCCAGCAGTTACTCCTCGGGGGGAAAACTGTTTTTT
TRBV5-4	.	.	TRBJ1-1	CASSLGRGGVTEAFF	TGTGCCAGCAGCTTAGGACGGGGGGGAGTCACTGAAGCTTTCTTT
TRBV5-6	TRBD1	.	TRBJ1-6	CASSFPGTADRGSPLHF	TGTGCCAGCAGCTTCCCTGGGACAGCGGACAGGGGGTCACCCCTCCACTTT
TRBV6-5	TRBD1	.	TRBJ2-7	CASSSPGQGYEQYF	TGTGCCAGCAGTTCACCGGGACAGGGATACGAGCAGTACTTC
TRBV4-3	.	.	TRBJ1-2	CASSQGGSGYGYTF	TGCGCCAGCAGCCAAGGGGGTTCAGGCTATGGCTACACCTTC
TRBV19	TRBD2	few	TRBJ2-3	CASSIVAGVEYF	TGTGCCAGTAGTATAGTAGCGGGGGTTGAGTATTTT
TRBV5-1	.	.	TRBJ2-1	CASSPRPLSGYFDEQFF	TGCGCCAGCAGCCCCAGGCCCCTTTCAGGGTACTTCGATGAGCAGTTCTTC
TRBV5-1	.	.	TRBJ2-3	CASSFSGASTDTQYF	TGCGCCAGCAGCTTTAGCGGTGCTAGCACAGATACGCAGTATTTT
TRBV19	.	.	TRBJ1-5	CASSALQPSRRAQHF	TGTGCCAGTAGTGCCCTTCAACCGAGCAGGAGAGCCCAGCATTTT
TRBV7-2	.	.	TRBJ2-7	CASSPDRNTYEQYF	TGTGCCAGCAGCCCCGACAGGAATACCTACGAGCAGTACTTC
TRBV19	.	.	TRBJ1-6	CASSQFAYNSPLHF	TGTGCCAGTAGCCAGTTTGCGTATAATTCACCCCTCCACTTT
TRBV4-3	.	.	TRBJ2-3	CASSQSTSTDTQYF	TGCGCCAGCAGCCAATCCACTAGCACAGATACGCAGTATTTT
TRBV4-3	TRBD2	.	TRBJ2-3	CASSQKGLAGIDTQYF	TGCGCCAGCAGCCAAAAAGGGCTAGCGGGCATAGATACGCAGTATTTT
TRBV7-2	.	.	TRBJ1-2	CASSPRGGRVDWGYTF	TGTGCCAGCAGCCCCCGGGGGGGGCGCGTTGACTGGGGCTACACCTTC
TRBV20-1	.	.	TRBJ2-5	CSALGEETQYF	TGCAGCGCCCTAGGAGAAGAGACCCAGTACTTC
TRBV6-1	TRBD1	.	TRBJ1-1	CASSESVGTGGKAFF	TGTGCCAGCAGTGAATCAGTCGGGACAGGGGGCAAAGCTTTCTTT
TRBV30	.	.	TRBJ2-7	CAWSVLPHSYEQYF	TGTGCCTGGAGTGTACTCCCCCACTCCTACGAGCAGTACTTC
TRBV4-2	.	.	TRBJ2-7	CASSQQGTPSYEQYF	TGTGCCAGCAGCCAACAGGGGACCCCCTCCTACGAGCAGTACTTC
TRBV5-1	.	once	TRBJ2-2	CASSLSGQSNTGELFF	TGCGCCAGCAGCTTGTCTGGACAGTCAAACACCGGGGAGCTGTTTTTT
TRBV5-4	.	.	TRBJ1-2	CASSPHGPYGYTF	TGTGCCAGCAGCCCGCACGGGCCGTATGGCTACACCTTC
TRBV10-3	TRBD1	once	TRBJ2-5	CAISIRDRETQYF	TGTGCCATCAGCATCCGGGACAGAGAGACCCAGTACTTC
TRBV5-6	.	.	TRBJ1-5	CASSLAGISNQPQHF	TGTGCCAGCAGCTTGGCCGGGATTAGCAATCAGCCCCAGCATTTT
TRBV29-1	TRBD1	.	TRBJ2-1	CSVARGQGGNEQFF	TGCAGCGTTGCCCGAGGACAGGGTGGCAATGAGCAGTTCTTC
TRBV6-5	TRBD1	few	TRBJ1-2	CASSYSLTGYYGYTF	TGTGCCAGCAGTTACTCCCTGACAGGGTACTATGGCTACACCTTC
TRBV2	.	.	TRBJ1-5	CASSVGLSFGEPQHF	TGTGCCAGCAGTGTCGGACTCTCCTTCGGGGAGCCCCAGCATTTT
TRBV19	TRBD1	once	TRBJ1-2	CASSFSGTGSYGYTF	TGTGCCAGTAGTTTTTCCGGGACAGGGTCATATGGCTACACCTTC
TRBV5-1	.	.	TRBJ2-5	CASSLELETQYF	TGCGCCAGCAGCTTGGAGCTGGAGACCCAGTACTTC
TRBV12-1	.	once	TRBJ2-1	CASSFGAGDEQFF	TGTGCCAGCAGCTTTGGGGCAGGCGATGAGCAGTTCTTC
TRBV6-4	TRBD1	.	TRBJ2-1	CASSDGTGGNEQFF	TGTGCCAGCAGTGACGGGACAGGGGGCAATGAGCAGTTCTTC
TRBV2	.	.	TRBJ2-7	CASIRGGEQYF	TGTGCCAGCATCAGGGGTGGCGAGCAGTACTTC
TRBV11-1	TRBD2	.	TRBJ2-7	CASSLWTSGGNEQYF	TGTGCCAGCAGCTTATGGACTAGCGGAGGAAACGAGCAGTACTTC
TRBV18	TRBD2	few	TRBJ2-1	CASSPGRGYNEQFF	TGTGCCAGCTCACCGGGGCGGGGGTACAATGAGCAGTTCTTC
TRBV10-3	TRBD2	.	TRBJ2-1	CAISPAGDSDEQFF	TGTGCCATCTCCCCAGCGGGGGACTCGGATGAGCAGTTCTTC